Sequencing of this T cell receptor (beta chain) was carried out in a study of blood T cells in healthy people across ages. With a J-beta primer mix and a sample-barcoded 5' primer, a second PCR ran about 7 to 11 cycles. TCRdb re-derived calls from the 5' RACE reads in MiXCR, one entry per CDR3 protein. The sample shows some 850,000 distinct CDR3 sequences, roughly 25% of them seen only once. J gave up 6 bases and V 2 bases, and 9 bases lay outside the gene matches. This CDR3 spans 16 amino acids. Germline CDR1 SGDLS, CDR2 YYNGEE. These data are also associated with another study on T cells of mothers and their children.

This sequence joins TRBV9 and TRBJ2-2, with 8 bases identical to TRBD2. The material sequenced was blood. The clonotype originates from a boy between 5 and 17 years old in good health. CDR3 sequence reads: CASSVERGGLSGELFF. The DNA for the CDR3 is TGTGCCAGCAGCGTGGAACGGGGGGGCCTGTCCGGGGAGCTGTTTTTT.